A selection of T cell receptor beta chains follows, all from one sample in a study of tissue T cells after allogeneic stem cell transplantation. Sequencing was performed with immunoSEQ multiplex PCR; in TCRdb, only in-frame clones are kept and a portion is missing. This table has 2,000 to 2,500 clones, about three quarters appearing once. The sample consisted of ileal tissue, taken at autopsy. These receptor sequences come from a male patient between 35 and 69 years old with steroid-refractory graft-versus-host disease after an allogeneic stem cell transplant. Some of the T cells might come from the graft donor. The CDR3 runs from the conserved cysteine through the conserved F or W. A D gene is named only where the DNA matches it firmly. Rows may omit the clone size; those that give it use once, few, many or a size class.

TRBD1,TRBV7-8,-,TRBJ1-5,TGTGCCAGCAGCGTAGGGACAGGGGGAGGTCAGCCCCAGCATTTT,CASSVGTGGGQPQHF
-,TRBV6-2/TRBV6-3,-,TRBJ1-5,TGTGCCAGCAGTTACTCAGGCGGGCCCTTGGGGCCCCAGCATTTT,CASSYSGGPLGPQHF
TRBD2,TRBV6-4,-,TRBJ2-1,TGTGCCAGCAGTGTTGAGGCGGGGGCCTACAATGAGCAGTTCTTC,CASSVEAGAYNEQFF
-,TRBV5-4,-,TRBJ1-1,TGTGCCAGCAGCCGCCCGGACATGACGACAGCTGTGAACACTGAAGCTTTCTTT,CASSRPDMTTAVNTEAFF
TRBD1,TRBV5-1,-,TRBJ2-2,TGCGCCAGCCGCGGGACAGGGTTAACCGGGGAGCTGTTTTTT,CASRGTGLTGELFF
-,TRBV5-1,-,TRBJ2-5,TGCGCCAGCAGCTTGGTAATACCCTCGGGAGAGACCCAGTACTTC,CASSLVIPSGETQYF
TRBD1,TRBV10-3,-,TRBJ1-1,TGTGCCATCAGTGAGGAGGGAGGGGGCGAGGGGAAGGCTTTCTTT,CAISEEGGGEGKAFF
TRBD1,TRBV6-5,-,TRBJ1-2,TGTGCCAGCAGTTACTCGGGACAGAGGCCCTATGGCTACACCTTC,CASSYSGQRPYGYTF
TRBD2,TRBV10-3,-,TRBJ2-1,TGTGCCGCTAGCGGGGGGGCCTACAATGAGCAGTTCTTC,CAASGGAYNEQFF
TRBD1,TRBV5-1,-,TRBJ2-7,TGCGCCAGCAGCCTAACTATGGGACAGGAGAACTACGAGCAGTACTTC,CASSLTMGQENYEQYF
TRBD2,TRBV7-2,-,TRBJ2-7,TGTGCCAGCAGCTTAGCGGCGGGGGGACCTTACGAGCAGTACTTC,CASSLAAGGPYEQYF
-,TRBV5-1,-,TRBJ1-3,TGCGCCAGCAGTGAGGGGTCTGGAAACACCATATATTTT,CASSEGSGNTIYF
-,TRBV5-1,-,TRBJ2-5,TGCGCCAGCAGCCTTGAAGGGGGGACCCAGTACTTC,CASSLEGGTQYF
TRBD2,TRBV18,-,TRBJ2-5,TGTGCCAGCTCACGGACTAGCGGGGGGGGAGAGACCCAGTACTTC,CASSRTSGGGETQYF
TRBD1,TRBV6-2/TRBV6-3,-,TRBJ1-1,TGTGCCAGCAGTTTAACAGCGGGACAGGGTGTCACTGAAGCTTTCTTT,CASSLTAGQGVTEAFF
-,TRBV4-3,-,TRBJ2-5,TGCGCCAGCAGCCAAGATCGGGGCCACACAGACCCGTACTTC,CASSQDRGHTDPYF
TRBD2,TRBV11-2,-,TRBJ2-7,TGTGCCAGCAGTCCCAAATCCCGACTAGCGGGGGGGACCTACGAGCAGTACTTC,CASSPKSRLAGGTYEQYF
-,TRBV30,-,TRBJ2-7,TGTGCCTGGAGTGACCGGGCCCGCCTGGGGACTTCCTACGAGCAGTACTTC,CAWSDRARLGTSYEQYF
-,TRBV5-8,-,TRBJ2-7,TGTGCCAGCAGCTCGGAGTTTGGGGGACGGGACTACGAGCAGTACTTC,CASSSEFGGRDYEQYF
-,TRBV7-2,-,TRBJ2-2,TGTGCCAGCAGCACTAGCTTCACCGGGGAGCTGTTTTTT,CASSTSFTGELFF
-,TRBV7-9,few,TRBJ2-5,TGTGCCAGCAGCTTGGTCGATGGTCGGGAGACCCAGTACTTC,CASSLVDGRETQYF
-,TRBV27,-,TRBJ2-6,TGTGCCAGCAGTTCGATTGACAGTTCTGGGGCCAACGTCCTGACTTTC,CASSSIDSSGANVLTF
-,TRBV18,-,TRBJ1-1,TGTGCCAGCTCAGCCCGGGAAAAAGTCACTGAAGCTTTCTTT,CASSAREKVTEAFF
-,TRBV18,-,TRBJ2-5,TGTGCCAGCTCACCGCTTAGCGGCATCCAAGAGACCCAGTACTTC,CASSPLSGIQETQYF
-,TRBV27,-,TRBJ1-6,TGTGCCAGCTGCCACGGCGGCTCACCCCTCCACTTT,CASCHGGSPLHF
TRBD1,TRBV19,-,TRBJ2-3,TGTGCCAGTAGTATCCTTACTGTCCAAGGGACAGCAAGCACAGATACGCAGTATTTT,CASSILTVQGTASTDTQYF
TRBD1,TRBV5-4,-,TRBJ1-3,TGTGCCAGCAGTCCCCAGGGGGCCACTGGAAACACCATATATTTT,CASSPQGATGNTIYF
TRBD2,TRBV4-2,-,TRBJ2-5,TGTGCCAGCAGCCGCCAGCGGCTGAGGGCGGGGGTCCCCCAAGAGACCCAGTACTTC,CASSRQRLRAGVPQETQYF
-,TRBV11-3,few,TRBJ1-6,TGTGCCAGCAGCCATGTCACGGACGGCTCACCCCTCCACTTT,CASSHVTDGSPLHF
-,TRBV24-1,-,TRBJ2-5,TGTGCCACCAGTGATTGGGTCCAGGGGGGAGAGACCCAGTACTTC,CATSDWVQGGETQYF
-,TRBV7-2,-,TRBJ2-6,TGTGCCAGCAGCTCCGGGTCGGTTGGGGCCAACGTCCTGACTTTC,CASSSGSVGANVLTF
-,TRBV5-1,-,TRBJ2-3,TGCGCCAGCAGCGTGCAGGGGCGGGGAGGCACAGATACGCAGTATTTT,CASSVQGRGGTDTQYF
-,TRBV3-1/TRBV3-2,-,TRBJ1-1,TGTGCCAGCGGATCGATGGACACTGAAGCTTTCTTT,CASGSMDTEAFF
-,TRBV6-5,-,TRBJ2-5,TGTGCCAGCAGGATCCGGGAGACCCAGTACTTC,CASRIRETQYF
-,TRBV5-5,few,TRBJ2-1,TGTGCCAGCAGCTTAAGTCTGGGGGCCCACTACAATGAGCAGTTCTTC,CASSLSLGAHYNEQFF
-,TRBV24-1,-,TRBJ2-5,TGTGCCACCAGTGATTTTCTTACTGAGACCCAGTACTTC,CATSDFLTETQYF
TRBD1,TRBV19,few,TRBJ1-6,TGTGCCAGCAGCTCCGGGACAGGGGTCTATAATTCACCCCTCCACTTT,CASSSGTGVYNSPLHF
-,TRBV3-1/TRBV3-2,-,TRBJ2-2,TGTGCCAGCAGCCAAGTGGAGCCCGGGGAGCTGTTTTTT,CASSQVEPGELFF
TRBD1,TRBV15,few,TRBJ1-5,TGTGCCACCAGCAGAGTTACAGGGGCCGGCAATCAGCCCCAGCATTTT,CATSRVTGAGNQPQHF
TRBD2,TRBV7-3,-,TRBJ2-7,TGTGCCAGCAGCCCGAGCGGGGTCGAGCAGTACTTC,CASSPSGVEQYF
TRBD2,TRBV6-1,-,TRBJ2-7,TGTGCCAGCAGTGAAGTAGCGGGGCAAGCCTACGAGCAGTACTTC,CASSEVAGQAYEQYF
TRBD1,TRBV27,-,TRBJ2-2,TGTGCCAGCAGGTTGACAGGGGTGACCACCGGGGAGCTGTTTTTT,CASRLTGVTTGELFF
-,TRBV13,-,TRBJ2-6,TGTGCCAGCAGCCCGGATGGGGGTATTGGGGCCAACGTCCTGACTTTC,CASSPDGGIGANVLTF
-,TRBV4-3,-,TRBJ1-1,TGCGCCAGCAGCCAAGATCGGCGAGGAGGACGTGGGGCGACTGAAGCTTTCTTT,CASSQDRRGGRGATEAFF
TRBD2,TRBV6-5,-,TRBJ2-2,TGTGCCAGCGGACTAGCGGGAGACACCGGGGAGCTGTTTTTT,CASGLAGDTGELFF
TRBD1,TRBV28,-,TRBJ2-1,TGTGCCACGCGGACAGGGATGTTGGAGCAGTTCTTC,CATRTGMLEQFF
TRBD1,TRBV6-5,-,TRBJ2-2,TGTGCCAGCAGCCAGGGGGCATACACCGGGGAGCTGTTTTTT,CASSQGAYTGELFF
-,TRBV29-1,-,TRBJ1-2,TGCAGCGTTGTCAGGATCGACTATGGCTACACCTTC,CSVVRIDYGYTF
TRBD2,TRBV6-2/TRBV6-3,few,TRBJ2-1,TGTGCCAGCAGTTCCCGGGGGGACAATGAGCAGTTCTTC,CASSSRGDNEQFF
TRBD1,TRBV6-5,-,TRBJ1-5,TGTGCCAGCAGTTACTCCGGGACAGGGAGTCAGCCCCAGCATTTT,CASSYSGTGSQPQHF
-,TRBV6-5,-,TRBJ1-2,TGTGCCAGCAGTTACTCGACACCCGGGGGCTACACCTTC,CASSYSTPGGYTF
-,TRBV5-4,-,TRBJ1-3,TGTGCCAGCAGCTTGTGGGGAACTGGAAACACCATATATTTT,CASSLWGTGNTIYF